This TCR beta chain was obtained from a study of CD8 T cells in Susac syndrome. Study-wide context: Within the sequenced Susac syndrome patient group, about six exhibited active disease and roughly 8 were in remission.

Trimming cost V 6 bases and J 1 base; bases outside gene matches: 8. Germline loops: CDR1 SNHLY, CDR2 FYNNEI. This CDR3 has 16 residues. Reverse transcription of roughly 0.45 to 1 ug RNA was carried out with random hexamers. From the immunoSEQ multiplex PCR reads, TCRdb called clonotypes with MiXCR, one entry per CDR3 protein. The sample has under 250,000 distinct CDR3 sequences; roughly 93% are singletons. Sequenced input: CD4+ T cells from PBMCs. The gene calls are TRBV2 and TRBJ2-3; 9 bases line up with TRBD2. This TCR was recovered from a human donor with Susac syndrome. The CDR3 DNA is TGTGCCAGCAGGGCACTAGCGGGCTGGGGCACAGATACGCAGTATTTT. Amino acids: CASRALAGWGTDTQYF. Full variable domain (outside the CDR3, taken from reference TRBV2 and TRBJ2-3): EPEVTQTPSHQVTQMGQEVILRCVPISNHLYFYWYRQILGQKVEFLVSFYNNEISEKSEIFDDQFSVERPDGSNFTLKIRSTKLEDSAMYFCASRALAGWGTDTQYFGPGTRLTVL.